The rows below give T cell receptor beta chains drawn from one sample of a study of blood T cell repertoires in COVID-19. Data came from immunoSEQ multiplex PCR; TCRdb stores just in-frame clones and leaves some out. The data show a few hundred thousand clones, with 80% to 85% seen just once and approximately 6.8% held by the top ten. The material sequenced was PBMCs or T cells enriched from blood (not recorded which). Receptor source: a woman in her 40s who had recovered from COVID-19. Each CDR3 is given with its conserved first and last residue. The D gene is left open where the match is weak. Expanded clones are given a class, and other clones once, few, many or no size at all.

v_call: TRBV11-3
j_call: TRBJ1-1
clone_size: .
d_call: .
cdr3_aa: CASAMGGLGEAFF
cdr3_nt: TGTGCCAGCGCCATGGGGGGGCTGGGTGAAGCTTTCTTT

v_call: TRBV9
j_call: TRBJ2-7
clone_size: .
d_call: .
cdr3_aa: CASSRDSYEQYF
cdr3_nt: TGTGCCAGTTCGAGGGACTCCTACGAGCAGTACTTC

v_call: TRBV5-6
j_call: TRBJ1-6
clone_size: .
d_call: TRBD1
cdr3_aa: CASQLIGQGSYNSPLHF
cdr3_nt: TGTGCCAGCCAGTTGATAGGACAGGGATCCTATAATTCACCCCTCCACTTT

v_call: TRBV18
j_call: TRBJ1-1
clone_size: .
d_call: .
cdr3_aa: CASSLQGLNTEAFF
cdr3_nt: TGTGCCAGCTCACTACAGGGCTTGAACACTGAAGCTTTCTTT

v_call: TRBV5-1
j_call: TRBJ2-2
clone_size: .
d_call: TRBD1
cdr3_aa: CASSPQQGLVYTGELFF
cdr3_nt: TGCGCCAGCAGCCCACAACAGGGGCTCGTGTACACCGGGGAGCTGTTTTTT

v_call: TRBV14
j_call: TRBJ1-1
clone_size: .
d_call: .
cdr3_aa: CASRLTRNTEAFF
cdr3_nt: TGTGCCAGCAGGCTTACACGGAACACTGAAGCTTTCTTT

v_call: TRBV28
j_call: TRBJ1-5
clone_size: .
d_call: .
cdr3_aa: CASSLFSQPQHF
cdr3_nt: TGTGCCAGCAGTTTATTCTCCCAGCCCCAGCATTTT

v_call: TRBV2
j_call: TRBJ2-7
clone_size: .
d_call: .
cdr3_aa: CASSEAGLKDEQYF
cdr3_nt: TGTGCCAGCAGTGAGGCAGGTCTGAAGGACGAGCAGTACTTC

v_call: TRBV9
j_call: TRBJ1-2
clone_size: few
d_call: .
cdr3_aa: CASSRGAEIGYTF
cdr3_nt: TGTGCCAGCAGCCGGGGGGCCGAGATTGGCTACACCTTC

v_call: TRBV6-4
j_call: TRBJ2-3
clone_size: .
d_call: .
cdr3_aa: CASSEEQMDTQYF
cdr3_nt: TGTGCCAGCAGTGAGGAACAGATGGATACGCAGTATTTT

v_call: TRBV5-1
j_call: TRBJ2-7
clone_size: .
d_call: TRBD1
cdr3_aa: CASSSQGQLGEQYF
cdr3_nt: TGCGCCAGCAGCTCCCAGGGACAGTTGGGCGAGCAGTACTTC

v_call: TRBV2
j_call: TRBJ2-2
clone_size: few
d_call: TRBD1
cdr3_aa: CASKGTDRVTGELFF
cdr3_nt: TGTGCCAGTAAAGGGACCGACAGGGTCACCGGGGAGCTGTTTTTT

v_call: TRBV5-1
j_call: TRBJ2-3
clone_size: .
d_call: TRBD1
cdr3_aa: CASSLSGQLTDTQYF
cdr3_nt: TGCGCCAGCAGCTTGTCGGGACAGCTGACAGATACGCAGTATTTT

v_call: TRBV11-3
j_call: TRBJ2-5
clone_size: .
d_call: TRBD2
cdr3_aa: CASSQLPGLAGERSETQYF
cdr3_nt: TGTGCCAGCAGCCAACTCCCGGGACTAGCGGGAGAACGTTCAGAGACCCAGTACTTC

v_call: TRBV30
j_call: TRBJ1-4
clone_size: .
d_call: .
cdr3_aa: CAWRDRGGGNEKLFF
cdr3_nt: TGTGCCTGGAGAGACAGAGGCGGCGGCAATGAAAAACTGTTTTTT

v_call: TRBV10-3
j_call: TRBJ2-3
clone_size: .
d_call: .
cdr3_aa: CAIRGAGASDTQYF
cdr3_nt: TGTGCCATCAGGGGGGCGGGAGCGTCAGATACGCAGTATTTT

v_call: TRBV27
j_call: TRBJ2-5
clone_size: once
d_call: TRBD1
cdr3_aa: CASSLYPPGQGARETQYF
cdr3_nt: TGTGCCAGCAGTTTATACCCGCCGGGACAGGGGGCCCGGGAGACCCAGTACTTC

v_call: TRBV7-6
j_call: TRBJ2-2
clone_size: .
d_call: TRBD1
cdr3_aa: CASSFGTGNTGELFF
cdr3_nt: TGTGCCAGCAGCTTTGGGACAGGGAACACCGGGGAGCTGTTTTTT

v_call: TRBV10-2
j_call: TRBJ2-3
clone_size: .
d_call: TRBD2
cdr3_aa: CASSEKRSKRGGTDTQYF
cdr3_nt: TGCGCCAGCAGTGAGAAAAGGTCGAAGCGGGGGGGCACAGATACGCAGTATTTT

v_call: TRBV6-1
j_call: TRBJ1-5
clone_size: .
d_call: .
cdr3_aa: CASSEASGNQPQHF
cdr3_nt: TGTGCCAGCAGTGAAGCATCGGGGAATCAGCCCCAGCATTTT

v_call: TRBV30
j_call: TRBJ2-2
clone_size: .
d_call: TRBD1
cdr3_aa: CACDRGALTGELFF
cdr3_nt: TGTGCCTGTGACAGGGGCGCTCTTACCGGGGAGCTGTTTTTT

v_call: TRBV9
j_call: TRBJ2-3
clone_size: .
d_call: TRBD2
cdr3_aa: CASSGSGRAQDTQYF
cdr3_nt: TGTGCCAGCAGCGGAAGCGGGAGGGCCCAAGATACGCAGTATTTT

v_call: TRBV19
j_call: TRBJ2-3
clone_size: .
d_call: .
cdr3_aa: CASSRVRDTQYF
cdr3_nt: TGTGCCAGTAGTCGGGTAAGAGATACGCAGTATTTT

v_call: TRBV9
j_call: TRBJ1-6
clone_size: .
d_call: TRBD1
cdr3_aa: CASSLTGTGVSPLHF
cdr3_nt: TGTGCCAGCAGCCTCACCGGGACAGGGGTTTCACCCCTCCACTTT

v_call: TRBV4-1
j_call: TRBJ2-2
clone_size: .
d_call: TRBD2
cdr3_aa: CASSHSGSNTGELFF
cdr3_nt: TGCGCCAGCAGCCATAGCGGGAGCAACACCGGGGAGCTGTTTTTT

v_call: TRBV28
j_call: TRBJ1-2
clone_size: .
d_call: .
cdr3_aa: CASSFPGQGMYAYTF
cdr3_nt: TGTGCCAGCAGTTTTCCAGGACAAGGCATGTATGCCTACACCTTC

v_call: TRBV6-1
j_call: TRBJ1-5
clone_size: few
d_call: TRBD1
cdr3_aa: CASSEAGRQGKPQHF
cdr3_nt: TGTGCCAGCAGTGAAGCGGGGCGACAGGGAAAGCCCCAGCATTTT

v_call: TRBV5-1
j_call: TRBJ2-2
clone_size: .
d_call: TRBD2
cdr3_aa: CASSLGPSGNTGELFF
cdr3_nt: TGCGCCAGCAGCTTGGGTCCTAGCGGGAACACCGGGGAGCTGTTTTTT

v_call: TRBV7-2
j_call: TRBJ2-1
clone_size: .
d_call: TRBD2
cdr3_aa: CASTPGLATNEQFF
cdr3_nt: TGTGCCAGCACCCCCGGACTAGCGACCAATGAGCAGTTCTTC

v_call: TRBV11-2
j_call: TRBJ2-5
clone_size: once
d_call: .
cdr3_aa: CASSLTESYETQYF
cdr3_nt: TGTGCCAGCAGCTTAACGGAGTCCTATGAGACCCAGTACTTC

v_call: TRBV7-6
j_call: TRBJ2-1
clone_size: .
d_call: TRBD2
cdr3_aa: CASSLRGSSSGRASPYNEQFF
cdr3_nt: TGTGCCAGCAGCTTAAGGGGCTCCTCTAGCGGGAGGGCTTCGCCCTACAATGAGCAGTTCTTC

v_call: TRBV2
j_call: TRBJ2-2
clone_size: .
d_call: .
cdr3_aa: CASSDLMRGNTGELFF
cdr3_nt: TGTGCCAGCAGTGATTTAATGAGAGGCAACACCGGGGAGCTGTTTTTT

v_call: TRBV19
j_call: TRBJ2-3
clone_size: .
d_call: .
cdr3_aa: CASSRGRRDTQYF
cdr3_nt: TGTGCCAGTAGTAGGGGCCGTAGGGATACGCAGTATTTT

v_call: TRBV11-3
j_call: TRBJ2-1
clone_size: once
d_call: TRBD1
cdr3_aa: CASSSRQGSEQFF
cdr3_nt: TGTGCCAGCAGCTCTAGACAGGGGTCTGAGCAGTTCTTC

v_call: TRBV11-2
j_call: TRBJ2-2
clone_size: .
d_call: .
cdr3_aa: CASSLSIWGSGELFF
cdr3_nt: TGTGCCAGCAGCTTAAGTATCTGGGGCTCCGGGGAGCTGTTTTTT

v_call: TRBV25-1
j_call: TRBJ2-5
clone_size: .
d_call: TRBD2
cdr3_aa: CASSEGGRGVETQYF
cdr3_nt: TGTGCCAGCAGTGAAGGCGGGAGGGGAGTGGAGACCCAGTACTTC

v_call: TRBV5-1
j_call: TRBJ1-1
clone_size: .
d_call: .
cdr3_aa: CASSLDDALAEAFF
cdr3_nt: TGCGCCAGCAGCTTGGACGACGCACTAGCCGAAGCTTTCTTT

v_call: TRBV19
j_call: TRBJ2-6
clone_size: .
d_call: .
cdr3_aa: CASSILSGANVLTF
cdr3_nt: TGTGCCAGTAGTATACTATCTGGGGCCAACGTCCTGACTTTC

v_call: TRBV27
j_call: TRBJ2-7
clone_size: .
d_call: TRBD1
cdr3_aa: CASSFGSGQGAYEQYF
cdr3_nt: TGTGCCAGCAGTTTTGGGTCCGGACAGGGGGCCTACGAGCAGTACTTC

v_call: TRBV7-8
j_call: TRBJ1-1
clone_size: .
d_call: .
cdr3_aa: CASSRNRQKNTEAFF
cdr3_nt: TGTGCCAGCAGCAGAAACCGACAGAAAAACACTGAAGCTTTCTTT

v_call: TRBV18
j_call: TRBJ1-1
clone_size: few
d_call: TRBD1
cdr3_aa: CASSLRTGNTEAFF
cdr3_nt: TGTGCCAGCTCACTGAGGACAGGGAACACTGAAGCTTTCTTT

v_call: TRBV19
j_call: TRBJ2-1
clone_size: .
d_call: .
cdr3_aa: CASSMGGGYNEQFF
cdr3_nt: TGTGCCAGTAGTATGGGAGGGGGGTACAATGAGCAGTTCTTC

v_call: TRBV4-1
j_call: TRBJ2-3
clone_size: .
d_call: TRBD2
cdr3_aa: CASSPSGRERDTQYF
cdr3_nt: TGCGCCAGCAGCCCTAGCGGGAGAGAGAGAGATACGCAGTATTTT

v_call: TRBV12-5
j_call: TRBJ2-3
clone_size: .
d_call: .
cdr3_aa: CASGLATRADTQYF
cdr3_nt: TGTGCTAGTGGTTTGGCCACTAGGGCAGATACGCAGTATTTT

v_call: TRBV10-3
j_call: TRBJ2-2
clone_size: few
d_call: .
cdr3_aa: CAISGQSPGELFF
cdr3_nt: TGTGCCATCAGTGGACAGTCACCCGGGGAGCTGTTTTTT

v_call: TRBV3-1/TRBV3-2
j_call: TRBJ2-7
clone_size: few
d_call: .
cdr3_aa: CASSQGTPYEQYF
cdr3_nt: TGTGCCAGCAGCCAAGGGACTCCCTACGAGCAGTACTTC

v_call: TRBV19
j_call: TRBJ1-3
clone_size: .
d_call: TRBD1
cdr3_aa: CASSRNRDRGNTIYF
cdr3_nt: TGTGCCAGTAGTCGGAACCGGGACAGAGGAAACACCATATATTTT

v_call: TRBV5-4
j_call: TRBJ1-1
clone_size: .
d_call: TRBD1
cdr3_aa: CASSWDRATEAFF
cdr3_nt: TGTGCCAGCAGCTGGGACAGGGCCACTGAAGCTTTCTTT

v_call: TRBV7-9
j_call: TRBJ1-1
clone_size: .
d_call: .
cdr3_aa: CASSLVGLNTEAFF
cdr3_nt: TGTGCCAGCAGCTTAGTGGGCCTGAACACTGAAGCTTTCTTT

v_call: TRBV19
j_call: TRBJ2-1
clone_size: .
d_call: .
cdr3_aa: CASSISGMDEQFF
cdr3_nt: TGTGCCAGTAGTATCTCGGGGATGGATGAGCAGTTCTTC

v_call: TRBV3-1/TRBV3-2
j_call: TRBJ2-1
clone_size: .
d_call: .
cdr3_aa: CASSQGPGSTWYEQFF
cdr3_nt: TGTGCCAGCAGCCAAGGTCCTGGGAGCACGTGGTATGAGCAGTTCTTC

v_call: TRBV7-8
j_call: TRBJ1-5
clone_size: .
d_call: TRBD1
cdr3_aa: CASSSQGNQPQHF
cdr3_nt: TGTGCCAGCAGTTCACAGGGGAATCAGCCCCAGCATTTT

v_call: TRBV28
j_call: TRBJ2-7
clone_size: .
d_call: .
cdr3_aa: CASSPRGGGSSYEQYF
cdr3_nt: TGTGCCAGCAGTCCCCGGGGAGGGGGTTCCTCCTACGAGCAGTACTTC

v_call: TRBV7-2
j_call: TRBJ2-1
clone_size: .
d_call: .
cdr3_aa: CASSLNILGGSYNEQFF
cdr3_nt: TGTGCCAGCAGCTTAAATATCCTGGGGGGCTCCTACAATGAGCAGTTCTTC